The 15 T cell receptor beta chains reported below all come from one sample, sequenced in a study of regulatory T cells in long-lasting Graves disease. Specified time point: persistent/refractory GD, antithyroid drugs over 5 years with positive TRAb. PBMC RNA served as the TCR library source. iRepertoire HTBI primers and Arm-PCR of CDR3 regions built TCR beta libraries. Each CDR3 protein is one row after TCRdb ran MiXCR on the multiplex PCR reads. The sample has a few hundred thousand distinct CDR3 sequences; about 23% are singletons. The source material was peripheral blood mononuclear cells (PBMCs), sampled when the disease was refractory, from a patient treated with antithyroid drugs. The receptors derive from a woman aged 35 to 49 with Graves disease.

V is TRBV19 and J is TRBJ2-7; D gene uncertain. Germline lookup yields CDR1 LNHDA and CDR2 SQIVND (reference sequence). V was cut by 5 bases and J by 4 bases, with 21 bases left in between. The CDR3 extends over 16 amino acids. The CDR3, as DNA: TGTGCCAGTAGTCCTACTTATCCTGAGCGTTGTTACGAGCAGTACTTC. Translating it yields CASSPTYPERCYEQYF.

This clonotype was seen repeatedly, ten times or more. V usage is TRBV28 and J usage is TRBJ2-7; no reliable D call. This CDR3 contains 11 residues. Germline CDR1 is MDHEN and CDR2 is SYDVKM. V lost 1 base and J 8 bases, leaving 6 bases between the germline ends. As DNA, the CDR3 is TGTGCCAGCAGTTTATTGTACCAGCAGTACTTC. This gives the protein CASSLLYQQYF.

Points on this clonotype: A much more abundant neighbour one base away suggests this may be a read error. This CDR3 is CASSLGETEALF. CDR3 coding DNA: TGTGCCAGCAGCTTAGGGGAGACTGAAGCTCTCTTT. The chain links TRBV7-8 to TRBJ1-1; D uncertain. Germline V CDR1 and CDR2: SGHVS, FQNEAQ. CDR3 length: 12 residues.

This clonotype was observed many times. The chain combines TRBV20-1 with TRBJ2-7; D is perhaps TRBD1 (5 bases). This CDR3 spans 11 amino acids. CDR1 DFQATT and CDR2 SNEGSKA come from the germline V gene (reference sequence). V lost 2 bases, J lost 6 bases, and 8 bases lay in between. This chain's CDR3 is CSARSRGEQYF. CDR3 coding DNA: TGCAGTGCTAGATCAAGGGGCGAGCAGTACTTC.

This chain joins TRBV29-1 and TRBJ2-7, with D perhaps matching TRBD2 (6 bases). V was clipped by 6 bases and J by 7 bases, with 19 bases between them. Germline V CDR1 and CDR2: SQVTM, ANQGSEA. The CDR3 extends over 13 amino acids. The CDR3 nucleotides read TGCAGCGTCGAGACCGGGAGTCTGGGGGAGCAGTACTTC. Its translation: CSVETGSLGEQYF.

This clonotype was observed at least ten times. This may arise from a read error, as a much more abundant clone is one base away. The chain uses TRBV7-9 and TRBJ2-7, with D tentatively TRBD1 or TRBD2 (5 bases each). V lost 6 bases and J lost 3, with 9 bases in between. CDR1 and CDR2 from the germline V gene are SEHNR and FQNEAQ (reference sequence). This CDR3 has 12 residues. CDR3 coding DNA: TGTGCCAGCAGTCGGGGCGGCTACGAGCAGTACTTC. Translation: CASSRGGYEQYF.

The chain couples TRBV6-5 to TRBJ2-7; D gene unclear. The CDR3 covers 13 residues. V was clipped by 2 bases and J by 4 bases, with 9 bases between them. Per germline, CDR1 MNHEY and CDR2 SVGAGI. CDR3 nucleotide sequence: TGTGCCAGCAGTTACACGGTAGAATACGAGCAGTACTTC. It is translated as CASSYTVEYEQYF.

This clonotype was observed a handful of times. This rearrangement joins TRBV29-1 to TRBJ2-7, with D unclear. The length of the CDR3 is 12 residues. Germline V lookup: CDR1 SQVTM, CDR2 ANQGSEA. V was shortened by 7 bases and J by 3 bases, with 13 bases between the two germline ends. The CDR3 here is CSGRTMDYEQYF. The CDR3 DNA sequence: TGCAGCGGCCGAACTATGGACTACGAGCAGTACTTC.

This clonotype occurred many times. The chain carries TRBV7-6 and TRBJ2-7, with 13 bases fitting TRBD2. Looked up from germline, CDR1 is SGHVS and CDR2 is FNYEAQ. The CDR3 runs 15 residues. The junction had 4 bases not matched to a gene; V was cut back by 1 base and J by 7 bases. This CDR3 is CASSLGGLAGEEQYF. CDR3 nucleotide sequence: TGTGCCAGCAGCTTAGGTGGACTAGCGGGAGAAGAGCAGTACTTC. Drawing the rest from reference TRBV7-6 and TRBJ2-7, the complete variable domain is GAGVSQSPRYKVTKRGQDVALRCDPISGHVSLYWYRQALGQGPEFLTYFNYEAQQDKSGLPNDRFSAERPEGSISTLTIQRTEQRDSAMYRCASSLGGLAGEEQYFGPGTRLTVT.

This clonotype was seen many times. The V call is TRBV29-1, the J call TRBJ2-5, with D perhaps matching TRBD1 or TRBD2 (5 bases each). The CDR3 has 17 residues. V dropped 2 bases and J dropped 5 bases, with 24 bases sitting between them. The germline gives CDR1 SQVTM, CDR2 ANQGSEA. The CDR3 DNA is TGCAGCGTTGAAACCGGGACGATAAAAAAACAGTGGGAGACCCAGTACTTC. This translates into CSVETGTIKKQWETQYF.

This clonotype has a count of ten or more. The chain has TRBV15 and TRBJ1-1; 9 bases are a match to TRBD1. The CDR3 runs 15 residues. Trimming took 4 bases from V and 0 from J; bases not matched to a gene: 3. CDR1 LNHNV and CDR2 YYDKDF come from the germline V gene (reference sequence). The CDR3 spells CATSKQGAMNTEAFF. CDR3 coding DNA: TGTGCCACCAGCAAACAGGGGGCGATGAACACTGAAGCTTTCTTT.

This clonotype came up many times. J is TRBJ1-2 and V is TRBV28; perhaps TRBD1 as D (5 bases). Between the trimmed V and J ends, which lost 5 bases and 2 bases, there was a span of 12 bases. Germline V gives CDR1 MDHEN, CDR2 SYDVKM. The CDR3 contains 14 residues. The CDR3 sequence is CASSTGTANYGYTF. Written as DNA, the CDR3 is TGTGCCAGCAGTACCGGGACGGCCAACTATGGCTACACCTTC.

The chain combines TRBV7-9 with TRBJ1-4; no firm D call. V was pared by 5 bases and J by 1 base, with 20 bases between. The germline CDR1 and CDR2 sequences are SEHNR and FQNEAQ (reference sequence). The CDR3 totals 18 residues. CDR3 coding DNA: TGTGCCAGCAGCCCAGAAGGCTTCTTAAGGGTAACTAATGAAAAACTGTTTTTT. It specifies CASSPEGFLRVTNEKLFF.

At least ten counts were recorded for this clonotype. The genes are TRBV12-3 or TRBV12-4 and TRBJ2-7, with no clear D. Trimming removed 4 bases at V and 3 bases at J, with 7 bases between. The CDR3 extends over 12 amino acids. CDR3 amino acids: CASSSTNYEQYF. CDR3 in DNA: TGTGCCAGCAGTTCGACGAACTACGAGCAGTACTTC.

This rearrangement joins TRBV30 to TRBJ1-2; 7 positions match TRBD1. Germline V gene sequence: CDR1 GTSNPN, CDR2 SVGIG (reference sequence). Trimming removed 0 bases from V and 4 bases from J; junction bases left unmatched: 5. The CDR3 length is 14 residues. The CDR3 DNA follows: TGTGCCTGGAGTGTCCAGGGGGACAGCTATGGCTACACCTTC. Translation gives CAWSVQGDSYGYTF.